The 19 T cell receptor beta chains in this list originate from one sample, sequenced in a study of response to subunit inactivated influenza vaccine. A single record per CDR3 protein comes from TCRdb applying MiXCR to the RT-PCR reads. This sample yields about 780,000 distinct CDR3 sequences, of which 18% are seen a single time; roughly 10% belongs to the top ten. The sample consisted of PBMCs from blood, taken around 5 days after vaccination. The receptors stem from a man between 45 and 60 years old who received an inactivated influenza vaccine.

The V call is TRBV6-2 or TRBV6-3, the J call TRBJ1-5, with a possible D match to TRBD1 (6 bases). Germline values: CDR1 MNHEY, CDR2 SVGEGT. V was pared by 7 bases and J by 2 bases, with 15 bases between. There are 15 residues in the CDR3. The chain's CDR3 is CASTRGQSGNQPQHF. In DNA form, the CDR3 reads TGTGCCAGCACTAGGGGACAATCGGGCAATCAGCCCCAGCATTTT.

This chain connects TRBV6-1 to TRBJ2-5; D is perhaps TRBD2 (6 bases). V lost 4 bases, J lost 4 bases, and 16 bases lay in between. The CDR3 totals 15 residues. The germline gives CDR1 MNHNS, CDR2 SASEGT. The CDR3 DNA reads TGTGCCAGCAGTGGGGGTCGGGGTAGCGGAGAGACCCAGTACTTC. Its translation is CASSGGRGSGETQYF.

The rearrangement uses TRBV12-3 or TRBV12-4 and TRBJ1-1; D is perhaps TRBD1 (5 bases). V was pared by 3 bases and J by 0 bases, with 11 bases between. The CDR3 length is 15 residues. The CDR3 sequence is CASSFSPGMNTEAFF. In DNA form, the CDR3 reads TGTGCCAGCAGTTTCTCCCCAGGGATGAACACTGAAGCTTTCTTT.

In its sample, this clonotype was seen a few times. V and J are TRBV20-1 and TRBJ1-5; D remains ambiguous. CDR1 and CDR2 (germline): DFQATT, SNEGSKA (reference sequence). CDR3 length equals 11 residues. Trimming cost V 5 bases and J 9 bases, with 11 bases left between them. The DNA for the CDR3 is TGCAGTGCTCTCGGATTAGGGCCCCAGCATTTT. Translated, it gives CSALGLGPQHF.

The chain combines TRBV6-2 or TRBV6-3 with TRBJ2-5; no definite D call. The V gene lost 6 bases and the J gene lost 2 bases, with 16 bases spanning the gap. This CDR3 spans 15 amino acids. Germline CDR1 reads MNHEY; CDR2 reads SVGEGT. CDR3 nucleotides: TGTGCCAGCAGCCACTTGGCCGGCAGGCAAGAGACCCAGTACTTC. It yields the protein CASSHLAGRQETQYF.

This clonotype has more than one count but fewer than ten. The chain combines TRBV5-8 with TRBJ2-1; TRBD2 is a possible D gene (6 bases). The length of the CDR3 is 16 residues. Trimming shortened V by 3 bases and J by 0 bases, and 13 bases separated the two germline ends. Looked up from germline, CDR1 is SGHTS and CDR2 is YDEGEE. In nucleotides, the CDR3 is TGTGCCAGCAGCTCGTATCGCGGGGACTCCTACAATGAGCAGTTCTTC. Its protein is CASSSYRGDSYNEQFF.

The V gene is TRBV5-1, the J gene TRBJ2-5; no reliable D call. Germline V gene data show CDR1 as SGHRS and CDR2 as YFSETQ. This CDR3 contains 15 residues. Between the trimmed V and J ends, which lost 0 bases and 5 bases, there was a span of 14 bases. The CDR3 nucleotides read TGCGCCAGCAGCTTGGATAGGGCAGTTCGCGAGACCCAGTACTTC. Translated: CASSLDRAVRETQYF.

This clonotype was seen only once. V and J are TRBV5-6 and TRBJ2-7, with a tentative D call TRBD1 (5 bases). CDR1 is SGHDT, CDR2 YYEEEE, per germline. The CDR3 extends over 13 amino acids. V lost 4 bases to trimming and J lost 3 bases, with 11 bases between them. The CDR3 coding sequence is TGTGCCAGCAGCGCTGACAGCAACTACGAGCAGTACTTC. Its translation is CASSADSNYEQYF.

CDR3 sequence reads: CASSLLTSGLPYEQYF. The CDR3 DNA reads as TGCGCCAGCAGCTTGTTGACTAGCGGGCTGCCCTACGAGCAGTACTTC. The chain combines TRBV5-1 with TRBJ2-7, with TRBD2 matching 10 bases. This CDR3 contains 16 residues. Losses at the gene ends were 1 base for V and 2 bases for J; bases not matched to a gene: 6. Per the germline V gene, CDR1 is SGHRS and CDR2 is YFSETQ.

The chain employs TRBV6-5 and TRBJ1-2; maybe TRBD1 (5 bases). V shed 5 bases and J shed 4 bases, with 11 bases lying between them. From germline, CDR1 is MNHEY and CDR2 SVGAGI. The CDR3 consists of 13 residues. CDR3 amino acids: CASSRDGFYGYTF. The CDR3 nucleotides read TGTGCCAGCAGTCGGGACGGTTTCTATGGCTACACCTTC.

This clonotype was detected only a few times. The chain couples TRBV6-5 to TRBJ2-7; 8 nucleotides match TRBD2. The germline gives CDR1 MNHEY, CDR2 SVGAGI. CDR3 length equals 17 residues. The V and J ends lost 0 bases and 2 bases, in that order; junction bases with no gene match: 9. The chain's CDR3 is CASSYSTGGSSAYEQYF. The CDR3, as DNA: TGTGCCAGCAGTTACTCAACGGGAGGGTCCTCTGCCTACGAGCAGTACTTC.

V is TRBV4-1 and J is TRBJ1-5, with TRBD1 matching 9 bases. V shed 3 bases and J 5 bases; nucleotides not matched to a gene: 14. The germline CDR1 and CDR2 sequences are MGHRA and YSYEKL. The length of the CDR3 is 18 residues. This CDR3 is CASSQARPLGTGYQPQHF. CDR3 bases: TGCGCCAGCAGCCAGGCCCGACCCTTGGGGACAGGGTATCAGCCCCAGCATTTT.

This clonotype showed up just a few times. The chain links TRBV5-6 to TRBJ2-6; maybe TRBD1 (5 bases). The CDR3 runs to 18 residues. V gave up 4 bases and J gave up 0 bases, with 17 bases separating them. Germline V gene sequence: CDR1 SGHDT, CDR2 YYEEEE. The CDR3 spells CASSLPGHWSSGANVLTF. The DNA of the CDR3 is TGTGCCAGCAGCCTACCAGGGCATTGGAGCTCTGGGGCCAACGTCCTGACTTTC.

This clonotype has more than one count but fewer than ten. V is TRBV5-1 and J is TRBJ1-2; 8 positions match TRBD1. CDR1 and CDR2 (germline): SGHRS, YFSETQ. V gave up 0 bases and J gave up 4 bases; unmatched junction bases: 14. This CDR3 comprises 18 residues. CDR3 DNA: TGCGCCAGCAGCTTGGGGACAGGGTTCGCTGAGGTTGGCTATGGCTACACCTTC. Amino acids: CASSLGTGFAEVGYGYTF.

The chain joins TRBV5-1 to TRBJ2-2; tentatively, D is TRBD1 (5 bases). CDR1 SGHRS and CDR2 YFSETQ come from the germline V gene. Trimming left V 3 bases short and J 7 bases short, with 10 bases between. This CDR3 has 13 residues. The CDR3 reads CASSSNQGGELFF. The CDR3 nucleotides read TGCGCCAGCAGCTCTAATCAGGGCGGGGAGCTGTTTTTT.

This clonotype was seen repeatedly, ten times or more. CDR3 coding DNA: TGTGCCATCAGCCAAGAAACAGATACGCAGTATTTT. Its translation is CAISQETDTQYF. The chain couples TRBV10-3 to TRBJ2-3; D is ambiguous. The ends were cut back, 6 bases at V and 3 bases at J, with 7 bases in the middle. Germline CDR1 and CDR2: ENHRY and SYGVKD. The CDR3 covers 12 residues.

This clonotype turned up a few times. The rearrangement links TRBV7-9 to TRBJ2-1, with 7 bases identical to TRBD2. The V gene's germline CDR1 is SEHNR and CDR2 FQNEAQ (reference sequence). V trimming: 5 bases; J trimming: 6 bases; junction bases outside the gene matches: 16. CDR3 length equals 17 residues. The CDR3 nucleotides read TGTGCCAGCAGCACCGGAGTGGGTCTAGCGGCCCTCAATGAGCAGTTCTTC. This sequence encodes CASSTGVGLAALNEQFF.

This clonotype was found a few times. V and J are TRBV18 and TRBJ2-7, with 8 nucleotides matching TRBD2. Germline V gene sequence: CDR1 KGHSH, CDR2 LQKENI. Trimming at V came to 1 base and at J to 2 bases, leaving 4 bases not matched to a gene. This CDR3 is built from 15 residues. The chain's CDR3 is CASSPLLADPYEQYF. The CDR3 DNA reads as TGTGCCAGCTCACCACTACTAGCGGATCCCTACGAGCAGTACTTC.

The chain joins TRBV6-4 to TRBJ2-1; D may be TRBD2 (6 bases). V was clipped by 0 bases and J by 7 bases, with 13 bases between them. The CDR3 extends over 15 amino acids. Germline V CDR1 and CDR2: MRHNA, SNTAGT. As DNA, the CDR3 is TGTGCCAGCAGTGACTCTCGCGGGGCCCAGAATGAGCAGTTCTTC. This translates into CASSDSRGAQNEQFF.